The entry that follows covers one T cell receptor (beta chain) sequence. Its specificity is unknown. This sample was taken from a study of STAT5B mutations in CD4+ large granular lymphocyte leukemia. Notes on the study in general: Roughly a quarter of private leukemic clonotypes occurred rarely in other patients' non-leukemic repertoires. Without HLA matching, higher CD4+ than CD8+ T-LGLL clonality could reflect small sample size. Compared with healthy controls (2/35), patient top clones favored TRBV06 (8/27).

The table came from immunoSEQ multiplex PCR; TCRdb's copy has only in-frame clones and leaves some out. The sample has more than 30,000 clones, approximately 82% seen once. After removal of 4 bases from V and 8 bases from J, the junction contained 2 bases not matched to a gene. Germline V gene lookup returns CDR1 MNHEY and CDR2 SMNVEV (reference sequence). This CDR3 has 13 residues. The material sequenced was CD4+ T cells from blood buffy coats. The chain is built from TRBV27 and TRBJ1-6, with 7 bases matching TRBD1. The receptor was derived from a human donor in good health. For the CDR3, the DNA is TGTGCCAGCAGTTGGCAGGGGGATTCACCCCTCCACTTT. Translation: CASSWQGDSPLHF.